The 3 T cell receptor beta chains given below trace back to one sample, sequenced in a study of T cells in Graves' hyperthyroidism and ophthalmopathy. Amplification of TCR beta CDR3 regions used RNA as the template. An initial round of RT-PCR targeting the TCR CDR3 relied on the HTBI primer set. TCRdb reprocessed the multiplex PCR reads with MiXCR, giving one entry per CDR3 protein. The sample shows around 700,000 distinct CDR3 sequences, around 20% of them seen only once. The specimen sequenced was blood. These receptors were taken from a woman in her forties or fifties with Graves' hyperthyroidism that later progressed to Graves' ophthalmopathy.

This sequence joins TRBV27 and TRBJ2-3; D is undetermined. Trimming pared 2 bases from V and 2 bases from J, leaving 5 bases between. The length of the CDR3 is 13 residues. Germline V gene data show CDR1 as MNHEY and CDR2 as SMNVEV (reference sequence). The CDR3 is CASSLQATDTQYF. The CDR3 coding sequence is TGTGCCAGCAGTTTACAGGCCACAGATACGCAGTATTTT.

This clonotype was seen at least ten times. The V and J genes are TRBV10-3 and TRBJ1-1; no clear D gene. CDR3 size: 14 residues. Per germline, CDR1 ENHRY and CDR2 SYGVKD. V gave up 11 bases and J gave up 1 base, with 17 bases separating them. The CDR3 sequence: CAVGFWESNTEAFF. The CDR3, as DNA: TGTGCCGTAGGGTTTTGGGAGTCGAACACTGAAGCTTTCTTT.

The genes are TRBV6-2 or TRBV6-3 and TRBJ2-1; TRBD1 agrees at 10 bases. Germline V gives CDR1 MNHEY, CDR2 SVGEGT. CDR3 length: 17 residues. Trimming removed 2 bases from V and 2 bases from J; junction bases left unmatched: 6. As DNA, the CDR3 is TGTGCCAGCAGTTACAAGACCGGGACAGGGGCCTACAATGAGCAGTTCTTC. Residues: CASSYKTGTGAYNEQFF.